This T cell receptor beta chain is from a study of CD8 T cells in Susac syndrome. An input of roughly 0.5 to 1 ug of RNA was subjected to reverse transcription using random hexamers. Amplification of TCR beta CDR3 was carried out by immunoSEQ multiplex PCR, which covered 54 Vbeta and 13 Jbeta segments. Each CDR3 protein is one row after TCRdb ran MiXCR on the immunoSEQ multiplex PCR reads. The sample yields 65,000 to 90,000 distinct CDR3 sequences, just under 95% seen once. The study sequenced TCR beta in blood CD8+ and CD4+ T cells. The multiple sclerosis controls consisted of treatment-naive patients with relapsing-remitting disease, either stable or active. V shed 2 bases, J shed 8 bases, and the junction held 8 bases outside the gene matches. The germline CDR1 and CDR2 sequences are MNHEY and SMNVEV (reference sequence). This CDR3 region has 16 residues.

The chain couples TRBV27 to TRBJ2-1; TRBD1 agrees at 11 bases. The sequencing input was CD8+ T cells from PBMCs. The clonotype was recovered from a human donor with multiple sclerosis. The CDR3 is CASSLAPGQGVYEQFF. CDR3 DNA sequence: TGTGCCAGCAGTTTAGCCCCGGGACAGGGGGTTTATGAGCAGTTCTTC.